These T cell receptor beta chains were read from a single sample in a study of a mutant IDH1 vaccine in newly diagnosed glioma. Clones were sequenced by immunoSEQ multiplex PCR, and TCRdb holds only the in-frame ones, with some missing. Of tens of thousands of clones in the sample, around 79% were seen once. The material sequenced was PBMCs, taken from a glioma patient treated with radiotherapy, temozolomide or both. These receptor sequences come from a man aged 25 to 45 with glioma. Both conserved end residues are part of each CDR3. The D gene is left open where the match is weak. Size values are once, few and many counts, or a class for expanded clones, and some rows have none.

D	V	J	size	CDR3	DNA
TRBD2	TRBV30	TRBJ2-3	-	CAWSALAGNTDTQYF	TGTGCCTGGAGTGCACTAGCGGGGAACACAGATACGCAGTATTTT
-	TRBV6-5	TRBJ1-4	-	CASSYSGGDEKLFF	TGTGCCAGCAGTTACTCCGGGGGGGATGAAAAACTGTTTTTT
-	TRBV6-1	TRBJ2-1	-	CASSVGQGAREFNEQFF	TGTGCCAGCAGTGTGGGTCAAGGAGCTAGAGAGTTCAATGAGCAGTTCTTC
TRBD2	TRBV15	TRBJ2-7	once	CATSRQRGETYEQYF	TGTGCCACCAGCAGACAGCGGGGCGAAACCTACGAGCAGTACTTC
TRBD2	TRBV11-2	TRBJ2-3	-	CASSLLTSGRAINTDTQYF	TGTGCCAGCAGCCTCTTGACTAGCGGGAGGGCCATAAACACAGATACGCAGTATTTT
-	TRBV29-1	TRBJ2-2	-	CSAMDGPGTGELFF	TGCAGCGCGATGGACGGGCCGGGCACCGGGGAGCTGTTTTTT
-	TRBV4-1	TRBJ2-7	-	CASSQVTETYEQYF	TGCGCCAGCAGCCAAGTAACTGAAACCTACGAGCAGTACTTC
TRBD2	TRBV27	TRBJ2-3	-	CASSLYLPGGRLQGHTDTQYF	TGTGCCAGCAGTTTATACCTCCCGGGGGGGCGGTTGCAGGGTCACACAGATACGCAGTATTTT
-	TRBV4-1	TRBJ2-7	-	CASSHSYEQYF	TGCGCCAGCAGCCACAGCTACGAGCAGTACTTC
-	TRBV7-6	TRBJ2-2	-	CASSKFRHTGELFF	TGTGCCAGCAGCAAATTCAGGCACACCGGGGAGCTGTTTTTT
-	TRBV6-5	TRBJ2-7	-	CATSRITPYEQYF	TGTGCCACTTCCCGGATAACACCCTACGAGCAGTACTTC
-	TRBV7-9	TRBJ1-2	-	CASSFSAGQYGYTF	TGTGCCAGCAGTTTTTCGGCGGGGCAGTATGGCTACACCTTC
-	TRBV7-8	TRBJ1-1	-	CASSSLTGNTEAFF	TGTGCCAGCAGCTCATTGACAGGGAACACTGAAGCTTTCTTT
-	TRBV14	TRBJ2-1	-	CASSQSRAISYNEQFF	TGTGCCAGCAGCCAATCCAGGGCCATCTCCTACAATGAGCAGTTCTTC
-	TRBV9	TRBJ1-3	once	CASSAEGLAGNTIYF	TGTGCCAGCAGCGCCGAAGGCTTAGCTGGAAACACCATATATTTT
-	TRBV5-1	TRBJ1-2	-	CASSSNSYYGYTF	TGCGCCAGCAGCTCGAACAGCTACTATGGCTACACCTTC
TRBD1	TRBV6-1	TRBJ2-5	-	CASSGQGLDGETQYF	TGTGCCAGCAGTGGACAGGGTTTGGATGGGGAGACCCAGTACTTC
-	TRBV27	TRBJ1-1	-	CASRTQRRLNENTEAFF	TGTGCCAGCAGGACCCAACGAAGACTGAACGAGAACACTGAAGCTTTCTTT
-	TRBV6-1	TRBJ1-2	once	CASMRPGLSNYGYTF	TGTGCCAGCATGAGACCCGGACTTTCTAACTATGGCTACACCTTC
-	TRBV6-5	TRBJ1-4	-	CASSYSTSTGYEKLFF	TGTGCCAGCAGTTACTCCACATCTACAGGGTATGAAAAACTGTTTTTT
-	TRBV6-5	TRBJ2-2	-	CASSYSPVFNTGELFF	TGTGCCAGCAGTTACTCACCGGTTTTTAACACCGGGGAGCTGTTTTTT
-	TRBV2	TRBJ2-7	-	CASTLRGPYEQYF	TGTGCCAGCACGTTACGGGGACCCTACGAGCAGTACTTC
-	TRBV5-1	TRBJ1-2	-	CASSPTTVNYGYTF	TGCGCCAGCAGCCCAACGACTGTAAACTATGGCTACACCTTC
-	TRBV14	TRBJ2-3	few	CASSQDFGSTDTQYF	TGTGCCAGCAGCCAAGATTTTGGAAGCACAGATACGCAGTATTTT
-	TRBV5-1	TRBJ1-1	-	CASSLAPGTETEAFF	TGCGCCAGCAGCTTGGCCCCCGGGACGGAGACTGAAGCTTTCTTT
-	TRBV28	TRBJ2-3	-	CASGRDTTSTDTQYF	TGTGCCAGCGGGCGGGACACTACTAGCACAGATACGCAGTATTTT
-	TRBV5-4	TRBJ2-1	-	CASSFPPGLRSYNEQFF	TGTGCCAGCAGCTTCCCTCCCGGCCTTCGCTCCTACAATGAGCAGTTCTTC
-	TRBV5-1	TRBJ1-4	once	CASSADSGVGEKLFF	TGCGCCAGCAGCGCGGATTCAGGGGTAGGCGAAAAACTGTTTTTT
-	TRBV5-6	TRBJ1-6	-	CASSRRGSLLSTYNSPLHF	TGTGCCAGCAGCCGACGCGGATCCCTACTAAGCACATATAATTCACCCCTCCACTTT
-	TRBV19	TRBJ2-5	-	CASSRRAGSVYETQYF	TGTGCCAGTTCTAGGCGGGCGGGATCGGTTTATGAGACCCAGTACTTC
TRBD1	TRBV10-3	TRBJ1-2	once	CAISELRDRGRGGYTF	TGTGCCATCAGTGAGTTAAGGGACAGGGGGCGAGGAGGCTACACCTTC
-	TRBV19	TRBJ1-1	-	CASSTEQGEYMNTEAFF	TGTGCCAGTAGTACTGAGCAGGGCGAGTATATGAACACTGAAGCTTTCTTT
TRBD1	TRBV19	TRBJ1-1	-	CASSLRTGGNTEAFF	TGTGCCAGTAGTCTCCGGACAGGGGGGAACACTGAAGCTTTCTTT
-	TRBV28	TRBJ1-1	few	CASSVQPMNTEAFF	TGTGCCAGCAGTGTACAACCAATGAACACTGAAGCTTTCTTT
-	TRBV19	TRBJ2-7	-	CASSPDRSSYEQYF	TGTGCCAGTAGCCCGGACAGATCCTCCTACGAGCAGTACTTC
-	TRBV28	TRBJ1-2	-	CASSLRTDLNYGYTF	TGTGCCAGCAGTTTAAGGACAGACCTTAACTATGGCTACACCTTC
-	TRBV11-2	TRBJ2-2	-	CASSLGSTGELFF	TGTGCCAGCAGCTTGGGGTCCACCGGGGAGCTGTTTTTT
-	TRBV9	TRBJ1-1	-	CASSVAGDSVYTEAFF	TGTGCCAGCAGCGTAGCTGGAGACAGTGTCTACACTGAAGCTTTCTTT
-	TRBV6-5	TRBJ2-7	-	CASSYARSSYEQYF	TGTGCCAGCAGTTACGCCAGGAGCTCCTACGAGCAGTACTTC
TRBD1	TRBV6-4	TRBJ2-1	-	CASSQTGQGSPRGQFF	TGTGCCAGCAGTCAAACAGGACAGGGTAGCCCAAGGGGGCAGTTCTTC
-	TRBV6-5	TRBJ2-3	-	CASSSYERHSTDTQYF	TGTGCCAGCAGTTCCTATGAGCGCCATAGCACAGATACGCAGTATTTT
-	TRBV7-9	TRBJ1-1	once	CASSLGSGAGAFF	TGTGCCAGCAGCTTAGGGTCGGGGGCTGGAGCTTTCTTT
-	TRBV29-1	TRBJ2-7	-	CSGTKEGEQYF	TGCAGCGGTACAAAGGAGGGCGAGCAGTACTTC
-	TRBV4-3	TRBJ1-3	-	CASSPRGGNTIYF	TGCGCCAGCAGCCCCCGCGGAGGAAACACCATATATTTT
-	TRBV5-4	TRBJ1-1	-	CASSKGRGNTEAFF	TGTGCCAGCAGCAAAGGACGGGGGAACACTGAAGCTTTCTTT
-	TRBV27	TRBJ1-5	-	CASSLSISGNQPQHF	TGTGCCAGCAGTTTATCGATAAGCGGGAACCAGCCCCAGCATTTT
-	TRBV5-1	TRBJ1-2	-	CASRRDSQQANYGYTF	TGCGCCAGCAGACGGGATAGCCAGCAAGCTAACTATGGCTACACCTTC
-	TRBV5-6	TRBJ1-3	-	CASSLGGYSGNTIYF	TGTGCCAGCAGCTTGGGCGGGTACTCTGGAAACACCATATATTTT
TRBD2	TRBV7-8	TRBJ2-1	-	CASSLEGGLAGGPLEQFF	TGTGCCAGCAGCTTAGAGGGAGGACTAGCGGGAGGGCCTCTTGAGCAGTTCTTC
TRBD1	TRBV7-2	TRBJ1-1	-	CASSPQGATEAFF	TGTGCCAGCAGCCCGCAGGGGGCCACTGAAGCTTTCTTT
-	TRBV2	TRBJ2-1	once	CASTERWGYNEQFF	TGTGCCAGCACCGAAAGGTGGGGGTACAATGAGCAGTTCTTC
TRBD2	TRBV6-5	TRBJ2-1	-	CASSTRTSAIEQFF	TGTGCCAGCAGTACTCGGACTAGCGCAATTGAGCAGTTCTTC
TRBD1	TRBV5-4	TRBJ2-2	-	CASSLRFNRGPGAWSGELFF	TGTGCCAGCAGCTTGCGGTTTAACAGGGGGCCGGGGGCTTGGTCCGGGGAGCTGTTTTTT